Each of the 20 T cell receptor beta chains below was sequenced from the same sample in a study of naive and memory T cell subsets. Both TRBC1 and TRBC2 were covered by a beta constant-region primer of two equimolar oligonucleotides. TCRdb re-called the UMI-ligation and nested PCR reads through MiXCR, storing one row per CDR3 protein. Here the sample spans under 150,000 distinct CDR3 sequences, more than 15% being singletons. The material sequenced was naive CD4+ T cells from blood. These receptors all stem from a human donor in good health.

The table lists this clonotype with a few counts. This chain connects TRBV7-2 to TRBJ2-7, with 7 bases lining up with TRBD1. Losses at the gene ends were 4 bases for V and 2 bases for J; bases not matched to a gene: 8. CDR1 is SGHTA, CDR2 FQGNSA, per germline. The CDR3 has 15 amino acids. The CDR3 nucleotides are TGTGCCAGCAGCTCCGGACAGACAGGGACCTACGAGCAGTACTTC. This translates into CASSSGQTGTYEQYF.

In this sample, this clonotype turned up a few times. The chain joins TRBV11-1 to TRBJ1-1; D uncertain. Germline CDR1 reads SGHAT; CDR2 reads FQDESV (reference sequence). This CDR3 has 14 amino acids. Deletions cut 6 bases from V and 5 bases from J, with 16 bases between. CDR3 in amino acids: CASSFLWEGTEAFF. The CDR3 nucleotides read TGTGCCAGCAGTTTCCTATGGGAAGGGACTGAAGCTTTCTTT.

The chain employs TRBV5-1 and TRBJ2-1, with TRBD2 matching 10 bases. The germline CDR1 and CDR2 sequences are SGHRS and YFSETQ. CDR3 size: 15 residues. Trimming cost V 3 bases and J 10 bases; bases outside gene matches: 10. The DNA of the CDR3 is TGCGCCAGCAGCTCCCAGGAGGTAGCGGGAGGCGAGCAGTTCTTC. Its protein product is CASSSQEVAGGEQFF.

In this sample, this clonotype turned up a few times. The chain carries TRBV20-1 and TRBJ2-3; possibly TRBD2 for D (6 bases). The length of the CDR3 is 16 residues. V shed 0 bases and J shed 2 bases, with 15 bases lying between them. Germline CDR1 and CDR2: DFQATT and SNEGSKA (reference sequence). The CDR3 loop is CSARDRPASATDTQYF. In nucleotides, the CDR3 is TGCAGTGCTAGAGATCGCCCAGCTAGCGCCACAGATACGCAGTATTTT.

The gene calls are TRBV10-3 and TRBJ2-3; 8 nucleotides match TRBD2. After removal of 0 bases from V and 0 bases from J, the junction contained 5 bases not matched to a gene. There are 17 residues in the CDR3. CDR1 is ENHRY, CDR2 SYGVKD, per germline. CDR3 nucleotide sequence: TGTGCCATCAGTGAGTCGGGCACTAGCGGTAGCACAGATACGCAGTATTTT. It is translated as CAISESGTSGSTDTQYF.

This clonotype appeared once. V usage is TRBV7-9 and J usage is TRBJ2-2; D remains unclear. The CDR3 totals 14 residues. The V end lost 4 bases, the J end lost 4 bases, and 10 bases lay between the germline ends. CDR1 is SEHNR and CDR2 is FQNEAQ in the germline V gene (reference sequence). CDR3 region: CASSWVRGTGELFF. The CDR3, as DNA: TGTGCCAGCAGCTGGGTCCGAGGCACCGGGGAGCTGTTTTTT.

The CDR3, as DNA: TGTGCCACCAGTGATGAACTGGACTTAATCACTGAAGCTTTCTTT. Its protein product is CATSDELDLITEAFF. V is TRBV24-1 and J is TRBJ1-1; no firm D call. The V gene's germline CDR1 is KGHDR and CDR2 SFDVKD. Trimming left V 3 bases short and J 4 bases short, with 14 bases between. This CDR3 has 15 amino acids.

The chain combines TRBV19 with TRBJ2-7; 7 bases map to TRBD1. This CDR3 region has 16 residues. Germline CDR1 LNHDA, CDR2 SQIVND (reference sequence). The ends lost 6 bases at V and 0 bases at J; junction bases unmatched: 11. The CDR3 loop reads CASSRRGWDSSYEQYF. The CDR3 coding sequence is TGTGCCAGTAGCAGGAGAGGCTGGGACAGCTCCTACGAGCAGTACTTC.

This clonotype was recorded a few times. In nucleotides, the CDR3 is TGCAGCGTTGAGGAGGGTGGAGTGTTTACTGAAGCTTTCTTT. Its protein product is CSVEEGGVFTEAFF. The rearrangement links TRBV29-1 to TRBJ1-1, with D hard to call. Germline CDR1 reads SQVTM; CDR2 reads ANQGSEA. The CDR3 loop spans 14 amino acids. V was pared by 3 bases and J by 5 bases, with 16 bases between.

The sample holds a few counts of this clonotype. The genes are TRBV7-2 and TRBJ2-3; D not certain. Germline lookup yields CDR1 SGHTA and CDR2 FQGNSA. There are 14 residues in the CDR3. Deletions cut 1 base from V and 4 bases from J, with 9 bases between. CDR3: CASSLETASDTQYF. The CDR3 bases are TGTGCCAGCAGCTTAGAAACTGCCTCAGATACGCAGTATTTT.

This sequence joins TRBV6-2 or TRBV6-3 and TRBJ2-7, with TRBD2 matching 11 bases. This CDR3 region has 15 residues. Germline V gene sequence: CDR1 MNHEY, CDR2 SVGEGT. J lost 2 bases, V lost 6 bases, and 6 bases had no gene match. CDR3 DNA sequence: TGTGCCAGCAGCATCCGACTAGCGGGAACCTACGAGCAGTACTTC. It specifies CASSIRLAGTYEQYF.

This clonotype has just a few counts. V and J are TRBV20-1 and TRBJ2-2; D uncertain. Per the germline V gene, CDR1 is DFQATT and CDR2 is SNEGSKA (reference sequence). Trimming shortened V by 6 bases and J by 6 bases, and 11 bases separated the two germline ends. The CDR3 consists of 12 residues. The CDR3 reads CSAPDSPGELFF. In nucleotides, the CDR3 is TGCAGTGCCCCCGACTCGCCCGGGGAGCTGTTTTTT.

This clonotype appeared a few times. V is TRBV24-1 and J is TRBJ2-2, with 9 bases identical to TRBD1. The V segment lost 7 bases and the J segment 6 bases; nucleotides outside the gene matches: 8. The CDR3 sequence is 15 residues long. CDR1 is KGHDR and CDR2 is SFDVKD in the germline V gene. The CDR3 spells CATSTTGGASGELFF. CDR3 in DNA: TGTGCCACCAGCACAACAGGGGGCGCCTCCGGGGAGCTGTTTTTT.

This clonotype came up many times. CDR3 sequence: CASSTGSGGRLGYTGELFF. The CDR3 coding sequence is TGTGCCAGCAGCACTGGTTCAGGCGGGAGGCTCGGGTATACCGGGGAGCTGTTTTTT. The chain joins TRBV7-9 to TRBJ2-2; 8 bases map to TRBD2. V dropped 5 bases and J dropped 5; count of bases not matched to a gene: 19. The CDR3 consists of 19 residues. Germline CDR1 reads SEHNR; CDR2 reads FQNEAQ (reference sequence).

The rearrangement joins TRBV12-3 or TRBV12-4 to TRBJ1-1, with D uncertain. This CDR3 comprises 13 residues. V gave up 6 bases and J gave up 5 bases, with 13 bases separating them. The CDR3 DNA sequence: TGTGCCAGCAGCCTTGGGGAGGTAACTGAAGCTTTCTTT. It encodes CASSLGEVTEAFF.

The chain recombines TRBV6-5 with TRBJ2-7, with a tentative D call TRBD2 (5 bases). V was clipped by 0 bases and J by 3 bases, with 15 bases between them. Germline lookup yields CDR1 MNHEY and CDR2 SVGAGI. There are 16 residues in the CDR3. CDR3 in DNA: TGTGCCAGCAGTTACTCTTGGAGGCGTCAGTACTACGAGCAGTACTTC. Protein sequence: CASSYSWRRQYYEQYF.

The chain combines TRBV4-1 with TRBJ2-1; TRBD2 matches 8 bases. In germline, CDR1 is MGHRA, CDR2 YSYEKL. Losses at the gene ends were 0 bases for V and 2 bases for J; bases not matched to a gene: 0. The CDR3 sequence is 15 residues long. The CDR3 loop reads CASSQDSGTYNEQFF. CDR3 nucleotides: TGCGCCAGCAGCCAAGATAGCGGGACCTACAATGAGCAGTTCTTC.

The chain joins TRBV10-3 to TRBJ2-1; D remains unclear. Trimming removed 8 bases from V and 6 bases from J, with 11 bases in between. CDR3 length: 12 residues. Germline V gene data show CDR1 as ENHRY and CDR2 as SYGVKD. This CDR3 reads CAIRTVSNEQFF. Here the CDR3 DNA reads TGTGCCATCCGTACAGTCTCCAATGAGCAGTTCTTC.

This clonotype has only a few counts. V gene TRBV6-5 combines with J gene TRBJ1-3, with D unresolved. Deletions cut 6 bases from V and 0 bases from J, with 9 bases between. Germline values: CDR1 MNHEY, CDR2 SVGAGI. The CDR3 length is 14 residues. The CDR3 loop reads CASRPSGSGNTIYF. CDR3 nucleotides: TGTGCCAGCAGGCCCAGCGGCTCTGGAAACACCATATATTTT.

This clonotype occurred many times. This rearrangement joins TRBV10-3 to TRBJ2-7, with 14 positions matching TRBD2. The CDR3 has 15 residues. The V gene's germline CDR1 is ENHRY and CDR2 SYGVKD. The junction had 2 bases not matched to a gene; V was cut back by 0 bases and J by 7 bases. CDR3 bases: TGTGCCATCAGTGAGTCTGGGACTAGCGGGAGAGAGCAGTACTTC. The encoded protein is CAISESGTSGREQYF.